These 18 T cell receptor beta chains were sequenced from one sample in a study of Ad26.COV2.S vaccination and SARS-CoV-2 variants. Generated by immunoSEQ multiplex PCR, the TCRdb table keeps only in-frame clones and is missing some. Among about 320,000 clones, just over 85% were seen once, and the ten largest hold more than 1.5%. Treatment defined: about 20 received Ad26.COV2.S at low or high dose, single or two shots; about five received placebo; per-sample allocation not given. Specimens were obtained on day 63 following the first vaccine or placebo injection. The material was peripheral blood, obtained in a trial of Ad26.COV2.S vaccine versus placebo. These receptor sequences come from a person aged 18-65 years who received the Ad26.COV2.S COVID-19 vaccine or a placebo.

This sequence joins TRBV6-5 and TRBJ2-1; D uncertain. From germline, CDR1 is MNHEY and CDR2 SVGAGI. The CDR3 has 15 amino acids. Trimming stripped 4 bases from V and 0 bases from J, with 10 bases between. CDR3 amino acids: CASSSTVSSYNEQFF. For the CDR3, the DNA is TGTGCCAGCAGTTCCACCGTGAGCTCCTACAATGAGCAGTTCTTC.

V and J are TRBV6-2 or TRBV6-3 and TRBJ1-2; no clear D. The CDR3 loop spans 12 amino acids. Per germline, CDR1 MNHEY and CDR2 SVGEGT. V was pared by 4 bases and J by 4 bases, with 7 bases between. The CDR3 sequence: CASSSGSYGYTF. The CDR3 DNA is TGTGCCAGCAGTTCGGGCTCCTATGGCTACACCTTC.

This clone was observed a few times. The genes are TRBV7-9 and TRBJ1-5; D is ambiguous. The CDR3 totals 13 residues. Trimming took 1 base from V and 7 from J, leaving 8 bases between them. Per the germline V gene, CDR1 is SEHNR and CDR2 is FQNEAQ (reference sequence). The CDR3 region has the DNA TGTGCCAGCAGCTTAGGGTCGGAGCAGCCCCAGCATTTT. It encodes CASSLGSEQPQHF.

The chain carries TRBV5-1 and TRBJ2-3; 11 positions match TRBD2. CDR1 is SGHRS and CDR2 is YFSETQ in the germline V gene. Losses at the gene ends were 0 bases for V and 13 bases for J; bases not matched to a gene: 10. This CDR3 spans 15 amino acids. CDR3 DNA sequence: TGCGCCAGCAGCTTGGAATATATTAGCGGGGGGGATAAGTATTTT. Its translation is CASSLEYISGGDKYF.

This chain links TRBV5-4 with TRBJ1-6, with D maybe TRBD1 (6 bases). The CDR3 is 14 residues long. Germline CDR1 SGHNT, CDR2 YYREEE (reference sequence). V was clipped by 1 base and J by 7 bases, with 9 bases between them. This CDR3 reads CASSLHRDNSPLHF. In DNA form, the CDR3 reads TGTGCCAGCAGCTTGCACAGGGACAATTCACCCCTCCACTTT.

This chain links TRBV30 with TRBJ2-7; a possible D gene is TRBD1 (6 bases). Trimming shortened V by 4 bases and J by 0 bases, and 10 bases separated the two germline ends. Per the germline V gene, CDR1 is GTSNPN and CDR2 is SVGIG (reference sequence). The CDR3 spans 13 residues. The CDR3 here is CAWNGQFSYEQYF. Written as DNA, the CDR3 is TGTGCCTGGAATGGACAGTTCTCCTACGAGCAGTACTTC.

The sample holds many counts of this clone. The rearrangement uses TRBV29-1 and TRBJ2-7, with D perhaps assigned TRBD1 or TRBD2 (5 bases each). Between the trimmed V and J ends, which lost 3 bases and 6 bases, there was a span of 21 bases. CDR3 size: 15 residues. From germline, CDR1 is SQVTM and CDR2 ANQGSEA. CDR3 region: CSVDVSFLGVVEQYF. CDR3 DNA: TGCAGCGTTGACGTCAGTTTTTTGGGGGTAGTCGAGCAGTACTTC.

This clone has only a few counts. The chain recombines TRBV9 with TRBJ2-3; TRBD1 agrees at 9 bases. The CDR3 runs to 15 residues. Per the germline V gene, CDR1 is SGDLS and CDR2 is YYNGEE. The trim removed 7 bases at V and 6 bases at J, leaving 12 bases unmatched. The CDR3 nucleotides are TGTGCCAGCGCAAACCGGGACAGGGAGGCGGATACGCAGTATTTT. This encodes CASANRDREADTQYF.

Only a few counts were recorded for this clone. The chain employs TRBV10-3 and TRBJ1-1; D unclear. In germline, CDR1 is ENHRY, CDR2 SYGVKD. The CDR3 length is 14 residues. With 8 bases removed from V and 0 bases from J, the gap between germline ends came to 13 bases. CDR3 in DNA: TGTGCCATCCGAGAGTCCGGGATGAACACTGAAGCTTTCTTT. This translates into CAIRESGMNTEAFF.

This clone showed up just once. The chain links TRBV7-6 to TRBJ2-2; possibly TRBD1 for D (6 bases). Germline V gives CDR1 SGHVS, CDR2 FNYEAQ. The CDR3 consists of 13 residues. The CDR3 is CAVERGSTGELFF. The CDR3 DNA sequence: TGTGCTGTCGAAAGGGGGAGCACCGGGGAGCTGTTTTTT.

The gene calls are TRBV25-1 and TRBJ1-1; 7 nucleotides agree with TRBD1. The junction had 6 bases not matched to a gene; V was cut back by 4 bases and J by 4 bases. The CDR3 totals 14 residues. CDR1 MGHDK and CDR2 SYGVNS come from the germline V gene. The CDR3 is CASSGRQGLTEAFF. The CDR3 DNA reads TGTGCCAGCAGTGGGAGACAGGGACTCACTGAAGCTTTCTTT.

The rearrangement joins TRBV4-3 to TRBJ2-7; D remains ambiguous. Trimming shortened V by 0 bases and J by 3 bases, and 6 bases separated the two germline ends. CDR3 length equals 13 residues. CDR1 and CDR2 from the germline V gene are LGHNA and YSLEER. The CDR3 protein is CASSQDRVYEQYF. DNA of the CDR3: TGCGCCAGCAGCCAAGATCGAGTCTACGAGCAGTACTTC.

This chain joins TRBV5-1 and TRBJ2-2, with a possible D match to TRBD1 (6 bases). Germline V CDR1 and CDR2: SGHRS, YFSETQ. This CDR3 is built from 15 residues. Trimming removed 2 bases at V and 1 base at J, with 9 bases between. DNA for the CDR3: TGCGCCAGCAGCTTCGGGACAAAGAACACCGGGGAGCTGTTTTTT. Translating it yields CASSFGTKNTGELFF.

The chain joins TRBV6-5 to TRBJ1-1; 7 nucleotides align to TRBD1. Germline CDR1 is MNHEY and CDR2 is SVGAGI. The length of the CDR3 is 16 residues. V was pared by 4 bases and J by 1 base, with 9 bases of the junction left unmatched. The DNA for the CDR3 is TGTGCCAGCAGTTCACTCTTGACAGGGCGGAACACTGAAGCTTTCTTT. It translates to CASSSLLTGRNTEAFF.

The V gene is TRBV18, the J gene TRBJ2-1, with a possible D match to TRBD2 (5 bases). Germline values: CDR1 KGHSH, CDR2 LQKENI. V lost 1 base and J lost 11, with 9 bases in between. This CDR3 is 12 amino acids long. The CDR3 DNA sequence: TGTGCCAGCTCACCACAGGGAGTACAGCAGTTCTTC. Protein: CASSPQGVQQFF.

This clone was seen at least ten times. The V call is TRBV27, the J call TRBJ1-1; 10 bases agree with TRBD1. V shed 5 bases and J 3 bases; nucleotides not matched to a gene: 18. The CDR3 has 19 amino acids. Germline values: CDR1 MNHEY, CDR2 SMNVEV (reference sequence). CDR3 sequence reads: CASSLIYPDRGRRDTEAFF. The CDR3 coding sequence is TGTGCCAGCAGTCTCATATACCCCGACAGGGGGCGGCGGGACACTGAAGCTTTCTTT.

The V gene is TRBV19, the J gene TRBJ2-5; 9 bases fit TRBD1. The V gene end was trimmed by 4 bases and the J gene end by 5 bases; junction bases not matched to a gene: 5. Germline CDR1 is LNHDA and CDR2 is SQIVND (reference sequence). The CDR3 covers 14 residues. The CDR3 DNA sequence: TGTGCCAGTAGTAGGGACAGGGACCGGGAGACCCAGTACTTC. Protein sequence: CASSRDRDRETQYF.

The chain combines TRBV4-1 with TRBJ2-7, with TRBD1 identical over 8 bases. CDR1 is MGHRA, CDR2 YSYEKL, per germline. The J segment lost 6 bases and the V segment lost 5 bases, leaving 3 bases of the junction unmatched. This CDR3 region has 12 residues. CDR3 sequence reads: CASSSQGVEQYF. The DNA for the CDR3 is TGCGCCAGCAGCTCACAGGGGGTCGAGCAGTACTTC.